These 11 T cell receptor beta chains were all obtained from the same sample, sequenced in a study of T cells in Graves' hyperthyroidism and ophthalmopathy. TCR beta CDR3 regions were amplified from RNA. TCR CDR3 regions were first amplified by RT-PCR with HTBI primers. TCRdb re-called the multiplex PCR reads through MiXCR, storing one row per CDR3 protein. The sample yields fewer than 800,000 distinct CDR3 sequences, less than 20% seen once. The sequenced material came from blood. Source of these receptors: a young man with Graves' hyperthyroidism.

This clonotype was picked up a small number of times. The J gene is TRBJ2-3, the V gene TRBV11-2; 7 bases are a match to TRBD2. The ends lost 0 bases at V and 2 bases at J; junction bases unmatched: 2. The CDR3 has 15 residues. The germline V gene encodes CDR1 SGHAT and CDR2 FQNNGV. CDR3 sequence reads: CASSLDLAATDTQYF. CDR3 nucleotide sequence: TGTGCCAGCAGCTTAGATCTAGCGGCCACAGATACGCAGTATTTT. Full variable domain (remainder filled in from reference TRBV11-2 and TRBJ2-3): EAGVAQSPRYKIIEKRQSVAFWCNPISGHATLYWYQQILGQGPKLLIQFQNNGVVDDSQLPKDRFSAERLKGVDSTLKIQPAKLEDSAVYLCASSLDLAATDTQYFGPGTRLTVL.

Of note for this clonotype: This likely comes from a read error, as the CDR3 has no conserved phenylalanine or tryptophan at its end. The rearrangement joins TRBV7-2 to TRBJ1-2; D is unclear. Germline CDR1 is SGHTA and CDR2 is FQGNSA. V gave up 5 bases and J gave up 8 bases, with 18 bases separating them. The CDR3 sequence is 14 residues long. CDR3 region: CASSLVISSDGYTL. CDR3 nucleotides: TGTGCCAGCAGCCTAGTAATAAGCAGTGACGGCTACACCCTC.

The chain carries TRBV7-9 and TRBJ2-2; D gene unclear. Germline values: CDR1 SEHNR, CDR2 FQNEAQ (reference sequence). The V gene lost 5 bases and the J gene lost 0 bases, with 10 bases spanning the gap. The CDR3 extends over 15 amino acids. The CDR3 is CASSPTFTNTGELFF. As DNA, the CDR3 is TGTGCCAGCAGCCCAACCTTTACGAACACCGGGGAGCTGTTTTTT.

This clonotype was detected ten times or more. The rearrangement joins TRBV11-2 to TRBJ2-1; D is ambiguous. The germline V and J ends were trimmed by 0 bases and 10 bases, with 7 bases remaining between them. The CDR3 length is 12 residues. Germline V CDR1 and CDR2: SGHAT, FQNNGV. Written as DNA, the CDR3 is TGTGCCAGCAGCTTAGATGTAATAGAGCAGTTCTTC. Protein sequence: CASSLDVIEQFF.

This clonotype was detected many times. The V gene is TRBV7-9, the J gene TRBJ1-3; D ambiguous. Per the germline V gene, CDR1 is SEHNR and CDR2 is FQNEAQ (reference sequence). The CDR3 is 13 amino acids. The germline V and J ends were trimmed by 1 base and 4 bases, with 5 bases remaining between them. DNA for the CDR3: TGTGCCAGCAGCTTAGTTGGCGGAAACACCATATATTTT. Residues: CASSLVGGNTIYF.

On this clonotype: Its ends do not fully match the called genes, so a read error is possible. The chain joins TRBV20-1 to TRBJ2-5, with D possibly matching TRBD2 (5 bases). Germline lookup yields CDR1 DFQATT and CDR2 SNEGSKA (reference sequence). The CDR3 loop spans 12 amino acids. The CDR3 protein is CSARDVRETQYF. The CDR3, as DNA: TGCAGTGCTAGAGATGTGAGGGAGACCCAGTACTTT.

J is TRBJ2-7 and V is TRBV27; 7 nucleotides line up with TRBD2. The CDR3 is 14 residues long. Germline values: CDR1 MNHEY, CDR2 SMNVEV (reference sequence). J gave up 6 bases and V 0 bases, and 5 bases lay outside the gene matches. CDR3 sequence reads: CASSLSGGRSEQYF. The CDR3 nucleotides are TGTGCCAGCAGTTTATCGGGCGGGAGATCCGAGCAGTACTTC.

Many counts were recorded for this clonotype. The chain couples TRBV13 to TRBJ2-1; TRBD2 is a possible D gene (6 bases). Germline CDR1 PRHDT, CDR2 FYEKMQ (reference sequence). CDR3 length equals 12 residues. Trimming cost V 5 bases and J 10 bases, with 12 bases left between them. The CDR3 reads CASSALALEQFF. CDR3 DNA: TGTGCCAGCAGCGCCCTAGCGCTAGAGCAGTTCTTC.

Only a few counts were recorded for this clonotype. The V and J genes are TRBV28 and TRBJ2-5; possible D gene TRBD1, 5 bases. Per the germline V gene, CDR1 is MDHEN and CDR2 is SYDVKM. The CDR3 runs 14 residues. V shed 5 bases and J shed 7 bases, with 17 bases lying between them. The CDR3 region has the DNA TGTGCCAGCAGTAGGGATCAGGGCTCCGGGACCCAGTACTTC. Its protein product is CASSRDQGSGTQYF.

The table lists this clonotype with many counts. The genes are TRBV19 and TRBJ2-7, with 8 nucleotides matching TRBD2. Per germline, CDR1 LNHDA and CDR2 SQIVND (reference sequence). The junction had 7 bases not matched to a gene; V was cut back by 4 bases and J by 2 bases. The length of the CDR3 is 15 residues. The CDR3 loop is CASSKVAGSTYEQYF. The CDR3 nucleotides read TGTGCCAGTAGTAAAGTAGCGGGAAGTACCTACGAGCAGTACTTC. Variable domain in full (rest from reference TRBV19 and TRBJ2-7): DGGITQSPKYLFRKEGQNVTLSCEQNLNHDAMYWYRQDPGQGLRLIYYSQIVNDFQKGDIAEGYSVSREKKESFPLTVTSAQKNPTAFYLCASSKVAGSTYEQYFGPGTRLTVT.

This clonotype has only a few counts. For the CDR3, the DNA is TGTGCCAGCAGATCCGGGACAGGGGCTGGAAACACCATATATTTT. Translation: CASRSGTGAGNTIYF. The chain has TRBV6-1 and TRBJ1-3; 10 bases map to TRBD1. Trimming at V came to 6 bases and at J to 2 bases, leaving 4 bases not matched to a gene. CDR1 MNHNS and CDR2 SASEGT come from the germline V gene. The CDR3 has 15 amino acids.